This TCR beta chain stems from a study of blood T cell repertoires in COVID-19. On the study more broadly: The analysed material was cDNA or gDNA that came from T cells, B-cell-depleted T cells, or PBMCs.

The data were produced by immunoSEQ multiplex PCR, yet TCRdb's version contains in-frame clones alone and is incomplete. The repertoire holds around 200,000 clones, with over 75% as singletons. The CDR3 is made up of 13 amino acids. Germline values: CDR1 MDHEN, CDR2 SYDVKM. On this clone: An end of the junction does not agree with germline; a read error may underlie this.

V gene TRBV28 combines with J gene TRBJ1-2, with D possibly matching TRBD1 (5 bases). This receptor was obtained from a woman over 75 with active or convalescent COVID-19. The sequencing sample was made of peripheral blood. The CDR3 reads CASSAGGNFGYTF. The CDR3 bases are TGTGCCAGCAGTGCCGGGGGTAACTTTGGCTACACCTTC.